The source of this TCR beta chain is a study of blood T cell repertoires in COVID-19. Whole-study context: Collection of acute and convalescent COVID-19 samples took place in the United States, Italy and Spain. PBMCs, B-cell-depleted T cells, or T cells were the source of the cDNA or gDNA that made up the material.

Authors' methods: Counts of nucleated cells, estimated from reference gene primer amplification, were obtained. Only in-frame clones appear in the TCRdb table, and some are missing; sequencing was by immunoSEQ multiplex PCR. The V and J calls and clone size come from that table; D and trimming were worked out from the DNA. This sample has 70,000 to 90,000 clones; roughly 90% occur once, and the top ten carry around 30%. Germline V gene lookup returns CDR1 KGHSH and CDR2 LQKENI. CDR3 length: 15 residues. J gave up 1 base and V 3 bases, and 3 bases lay outside the gene matches. Input material: peripheral blood. The gene calls are TRBV18 and TRBJ1-3; 7 bases map to TRBD1. The TCR comes from a man aged 50 to 60 with acute or convalescent COVID-19. The CDR3 region is CASSPQGDSGNTIYF. CDR3 sequence (DNA): TGTGCCAGCTCACCGCAGGGGGATTCTGGAAACACCATATATTTT.